A selection of T cell receptor beta chains follows, all from one sample in a study of T-cell memory formation after mild COVID-19. TCRdb re-derived calls from the 5' RACE reads in MiXCR, one entry per CDR3 protein. The table includes approximately 210,000 distinct CDR3 sequences, around 16% detected once. Sequencing was done on a sample of PBMCs or a T cell subset sorted from them (not recorded which). These receptors were taken from an adult woman who had mild COVID-19 (a few samples of this study predate the infection). Cell type and time point are not known. Both conserved end residues are part of each CDR3. The D gene is left open where the match is weak. The listing skips clone size in some rows; elsewhere it reads once, few, many or a size class.

TRBD2,TRBV10-3,many,TRBJ2-7,CAISGGSSKNYEQYF,TGTGCCATCTCGGGAGGGTCTTCGAAAAACTACGAGCAGTACTTC
TRBD2,TRBV6-2/TRBV6-3,few,TRBJ2-3,CASSQRLAGSTDTQYF,TGTGCCAGCAGTCAGCGACTAGCGGGTTCCACAGATACGCAGTATTTT
-,TRBV6-2/TRBV6-3,few,TRBJ2-7,CASSPGGPSYEQYF,TGTGCCAGCAGTCCCGGGGGTCCCTCCTACGAGCAGTACTTC
-,TRBV12-3/TRBV12-4,-,TRBJ2-3,CASSKQANTDTQYF,TGTGCCAGCAGCAAGCAGGCCAACACAGATACGCAGTATTTT
TRBD2,TRBV24-1,few,TRBJ2-5,CATSDPTGTSVQETQYF,TGTGCCACCAGTGATCCTACCGGGACTAGCGTGCAAGAGACCCAGTACTTC
TRBD1,TRBV12-3/TRBV12-4,-,TRBJ1-2,CASSRFTGGENYGYTF,TGTGCCAGCAGTCGGTTTACAGGGGGAGAAAACTATGGCTACACCTTC
-,TRBV2,few,TRBJ1-4,CASCVVLGEKLFF,TGTGCCAGCTGCGTGGTCTTAGGGGAAAAACTGTTTTTT
-,TRBV10-3,-,TRBJ1-3,CAVGSGAGVSGNTIYF,TGTGCCGTCGGATCAGGGGCCGGGGTCTCTGGAAACACCATATATTTT
-,TRBV18,few,TRBJ2-7,CASSPNTRSSYEQYF,TGTGCCAGCTCACCTAACACCAGGAGCTCCTACGAGCAGTACTTC
-,TRBV28,-,TRBJ2-3,CASSLGGAVTDTQYF,TGTGCCAGCAGTTTAGGAGGGGCAGTCACCGATACGCAGTATTTT
-,TRBV9,-,TRBJ1-5,CASSVGDSDQPQHF,TGTGCCAGCAGCGTAGGCGACTCCGATCAGCCCCAGCATTTT
-,TRBV5-1,few,TRBJ2-3,CASSLAPGGTDTQYF,TGCGCCAGCAGCTTGGCCCCCGGAGGCACAGATACGCAGTATTTT
-,TRBV20-1,few,TRBJ2-7,CSASGGYEQYF,TGCAGTGCTAGTGGTGGGTACGAGCAGTACTTC
-,TRBV5-1,-,TRBJ1-1,CASSPDGGIMNTEAFF,TGCGCCAGCAGCCCGGACGGGGGAATTATGAACACTGAAGCTTTCTTT
-,TRBV6-5,-,TRBJ1-6,CASSWGTGRMSPLHF,TGTGCCAGCAGTTGGGGTACCGGCCGTATGTCACCCCTCCACTTT
-,TRBV20-1,few,TRBJ2-7,CSARDLEGASYEQYF,TGCAGTGCTAGAGATCTGGAAGGAGCCTCCTACGAGCAGTACTTC
-,TRBV7-9,-,TRBJ1-4,CASSLAGAGGEKLFF,TGTGCCAGCAGCTTAGCCGGGGCGGGTGGTGAAAAACTGTTTTTT
TRBD2,TRBV4-2,-,TRBJ2-1,CASSQVGAGAPNEQFF,TGTGCCAGCAGCCAAGTTGGAGCGGGAGCCCCCAATGAGCAGTTCTTC
-,TRBV5-1,-,TRBJ2-5,CASSWDGSQETQYF,TGCGCCAGCAGCTGGGATGGTTCCCAAGAGACCCAGTACTTC
TRBD1,TRBV29-1,-,TRBJ1-2,CSVGQGGYTF,TGCAGCGTTGGACAGGGTGGCTACACCTTC
TRBD2,TRBV5-1,-,TRBJ2-1,CASSWGLAGGSSYNEQFF,TGCGCCAGCAGCTGGGGACTAGCGGGGGGGAGCTCCTACAATGAGCAGTTCTTC
-,TRBV3-1,few,TRBJ2-2,CASSQLRSPGTAGELFF,TGTGCCAGCAGCCAACTGCGTTCTCCGGGAACGGCCGGGGAGCTGTTTTTT
-,TRBV7-2,few,TRBJ1-1,CASSLWVNTEAFF,TGTGCCAGCAGCTTATGGGTGAACACTGAAGCTTTCTTT
TRBD1,TRBV25-1,few,TRBJ1-1,CASEQGRAFF,TGTGCCAGCGAACAGGGGAGAGCTTTCTTT
TRBD2,TRBV7-2,few,TRBJ2-7,CASSALAGGPYEQYF,TGTGCCAGCAGCGCACTAGCGGGGGGGCCCTACGAGCAGTACTTC
-,TRBV12-3/TRBV12-4,many,TRBJ2-5,CASSPPGTRYQETQYF,TGTGCCAGCAGTCCTCCCGGGACACGGTACCAAGAGACCCAGTACTTC
TRBD2,TRBV13,-,TRBJ2-3,CASSGRLRLAGESSTDTQYF,TGTGCCAGCAGCGGGAGGTTGAGACTAGCGGGGGAATCTAGCACAGATACGCAGTATTTT
TRBD2,TRBV6-1,-,TRBJ2-3,CASSEGAGGSTDTQYF,TGTGCCAGCAGTGAAGGGGCGGGGGGGAGCACAGATACGCAGTATTTT
TRBD2,TRBV20-1,few,TRBJ2-1,CSASAGDGNEQFF,TGCAGTGCTAGCGCGGGAGATGGCAATGAGCAGTTCTTC
-,TRBV25-1,-,TRBJ2-2,CASSGAQGRTGELFF,TGTGCCAGCAGTGGGGCACAGGGTAGGACCGGGGAGCTGTTTTTT
-,TRBV7-2,-,TRBJ1-1,CASSFIEDTEAFF,TGTGCCAGCAGCTTCATAGAGGACACTGAAGCTTTCTTT
TRBD2,TRBV4-1,-,TRBJ2-1,CASSQLGLAGTFSYNEQFF,TGCGCCAGCAGCCAATTGGGACTAGCGGGGACCTTCTCATACAATGAGCAGTTCTTC
-,TRBV14,-,TRBJ2-7,CASSQDLGSEQYF,TGTGCCAGCAGCCAAGACCTCGGGAGCGAGCAGTACTTC
TRBD2,TRBV5-1,few,TRBJ2-5,CASSLVGGLYQETQYF,TGCGCCAGCAGCTTGGTTGGGGGACTATACCAAGAGACCCAGTACTTC
-,TRBV20-1,-,TRBJ2-3,CSAGEAGRTDTQYF,TGCAGTGCTGGAGAAGCGGGCCGCACAGATACGCAGTATTTT
-,TRBV5-1,few,TRBJ1-1,CASSLAGQRNTEAFF,TGCGCCAGCAGCTTGGCCGGACAGCGGAACACTGAAGCTTTCTTT
TRBD1,TRBV5-1,few,TRBJ1-1,CASSFTTGLNTEAFF,TGCGCCAGCAGCTTCACGACAGGGCTGAACACTGAAGCTTTCTTT
-,TRBV7-2,few,TRBJ2-5,CASSPDWTSQYF,TGTGCCAGCAGCCCCGACTGGACATCCCAGTACTTC
-,TRBV15,many,TRBJ2-5,CATSTRTGSETQYF,TGTGCCACCAGCACCCGAACAGGCTCGGAGACCCAGTACTTC
-,TRBV3-1,few,TRBJ1-4,CASSQSNRLFF,TGTGCCAGCAGCCAATCGAACAGGCTGTTTTTT
TRBD2,TRBV20-1,few,TRBJ2-7,CSARRPSGDPYEQYF,TGCAGTGCCCGTCGCCCTAGCGGGGATCCCTACGAGCAGTACTTC
TRBD2,TRBV7-9,many,TRBJ2-3,CASIQRRGGTDTQYF,TGTGCCAGCATCCAACGCCGGGGGGGCACAGATACGCAGTATTTT
-,TRBV12-3/TRBV12-4,once,TRBJ2-3,CASSSDSTGYGTDTQYF,TGTGCCAGCAGTTCGGACTCCACAGGGTACGGCACAGATACGCAGTATTTT
TRBD2,TRBV6-2/TRBV6-3,-,TRBJ2-1,CASSRESGMTNEQFF,TGTGCCAGCAGTCGTGAGAGCGGGATGACGAATGAGCAGTTCTTC
TRBD1,TRBV7-2,-,TRBJ1-4,CASSFEGGEKLFF,TGTGCCAGCAGCTTCGAAGGGGGCGAAAAACTGTTTTTT
-,TRBV12-3/TRBV12-4,-,TRBJ2-5,CASSKREKETQYF,TGTGCCAGCAGCAAACGGGAGAAAGAGACCCAGTACTTC